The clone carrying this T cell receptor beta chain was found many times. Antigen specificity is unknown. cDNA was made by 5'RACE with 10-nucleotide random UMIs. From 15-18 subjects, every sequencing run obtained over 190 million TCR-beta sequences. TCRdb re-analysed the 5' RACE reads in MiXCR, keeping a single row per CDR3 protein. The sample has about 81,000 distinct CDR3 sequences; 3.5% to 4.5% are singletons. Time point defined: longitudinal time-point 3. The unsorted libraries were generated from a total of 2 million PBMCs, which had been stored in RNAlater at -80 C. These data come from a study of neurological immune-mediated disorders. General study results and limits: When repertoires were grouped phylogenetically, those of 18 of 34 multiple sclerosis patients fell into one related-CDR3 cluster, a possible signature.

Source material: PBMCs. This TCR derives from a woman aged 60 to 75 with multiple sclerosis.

The CDR3 loop reads CASRQTGIETGELFF. DNA for the CDR3: TGTGCCAGCAGACAAACCGGGATTGAAACCGGGGAGCTGTTTTTT. The chain couples TRBV12-3 or TRBV12-4 to TRBJ2-2, with D perhaps matching TRBD2 (5 bases). This CDR3 contains 15 residues. V lost 6 bases, J lost 5 bases, and 16 bases lay in between.